Below, 28 T cell receptor beta chains from the same sample are listed, as sequenced in a study of T cell repertoires in cytomegalovirus infection. TCRdb itself ran the reads through MiXCR, one entry per CDR3 protein. The repertoire holds 830,000 or so distinct CDR3 sequences, with about 33% as singletons. No antigens are known for them. Specimen: cultured CD8+ T cells from PBMCs, collected from culture after CMV antigen stimulation. The receptors derive from a human donor in good health (CMV status not recorded). Some clones in this sample may be carry-over from other donors' samples.

This clonotype appeared once. This chain uses TRBV27 with TRBJ2-5; unclear D gene. V was clipped by 6 bases and J by 5 bases, with 16 bases between them. Germline values: CDR1 MNHEY, CDR2 SMNVEV (reference sequence). The CDR3 has 14 residues. CDR3 in amino acids: CASRKTAVLETQYF. CDR3 DNA sequence: TGTGCCAGCAGAAAGACGGCAGTGCTGGAGACCCAGTACTTC.

The J gene is TRBJ2-2, the V gene TRBV12-3 or TRBV12-4, with 9 bases matching TRBD1. Losses at the gene ends were 2 bases for V and 2 bases for J; bases not matched to a gene: 6. CDR3 size: 17 residues. CDR3 residues: CASSLPRDRVNTGELFF. CDR3 bases: TGTGCCAGCAGTTTACCTCGGGACAGGGTCAACACCGGGGAGCTGTTTTTT.

This clonotype was observed at least ten times. The chain has TRBV7-9 and TRBJ1-1; D remains unclear. CDR3 length: 13 residues. Germline V gives CDR1 SEHNR, CDR2 FQNEAQ (reference sequence). Trimming pared 7 bases from V and 0 bases from J, leaving 9 bases between. The CDR3 is CASTPSLNTEAFF. CDR3 DNA sequence: TGTGCCAGCACCCCCTCCCTGAACACTGAAGCTTTCTTT.

This clonotype has more than one count but fewer than ten. The CDR3 nucleotides read TGTGCCAGCAGTTACTCCCGGGAAGCCTACCTGTATGGCTACACCTTC. It encodes CASSYSREAYLYGYTF. This chain joins TRBV6-6 and TRBJ1-2, with D unclear. This CDR3 has 16 residues. In germline, CDR1 is MNHNY, CDR2 SVGAGI (reference sequence). Trimming took off 0 bases at V and 5 bases at J, with 16 bases between the two ends.

This clonotype came up many times. This chain uses TRBV7-6 with TRBJ2-4; 7 bases match TRBD1. From germline, CDR1 is SGHVS and CDR2 FNYEAQ. This CDR3 spans 14 amino acids. V gave up 5 bases and J gave up 11 bases; unmatched junction bases: 12. The CDR3 spells CASSLGTDVDLQYF. The CDR3 DNA follows: TGTGCCAGCAGCCTCGGGACAGATGTCGATCTTCAGTACTTC.

To note about this clonotype: This may come from a read error, since a much larger clone is one base off. The chain combines TRBV12-3 or TRBV12-4 with TRBJ1-3; weak D call: TRBD1 (5 bases). The CDR3 has 16 residues. The CDR3 spells CVSVTGSPRSGNTIYF. The DNA for the CDR3 is TGTGTCAGCGTCACAGGAAGTCCAAGGAGTGGAAACACCATATATTTT.

Here the CDR3 reads CASSSVLWTGNQPQHF. The CDR3 DNA sequence: TGTGCCAGCAGCTCCGTACTATGGACTGGCAATCAGCCCCAGCATTTT. The rearrangement uses TRBV7-4 and TRBJ1-5; D ambiguous. With 4 bases removed from V and 2 bases from J, the gap between germline ends came to 15 bases. CDR3 size: 16 residues. Germline assignment: CDR1 SGHVT and CDR2 SQSDAQ.

This chain joins TRBV6-1 and TRBJ1-1; TRBD1 might be the D (5 bases). Germline CDR1 is MNHNS and CDR2 is SASEGT. V lost 8 bases and J lost 1, with 20 bases in between. The CDR3 runs to 16 residues. CDR3 sequence (DNA): TGTGCCAGCCCCCCTGGGGCAGGCCTGGAGAACACTGAAGCTTTCTTT. Protein sequence: CASPPGAGLENTEAFF.

This clonotype was recorded a few times. V and J are TRBV12-3 or TRBV12-4 and TRBJ2-1; maybe TRBD2 (6 bases). Trimming removed 7 bases at V and 9 bases at J, with 28 bases between. The CDR3 has 17 amino acids. The CDR3 here is CASTSPLEGSGHGEQFF. For the CDR3, the DNA is TGTGCCAGCACCTCTCCCCTCGAGGGTAGCGGACACGGTGAGCAGTTCTTC.

This clonotype was detected ten times or more. CDR3: CASSLVFGLQYEQYF. CDR3 nucleotide sequence: TGTGCCAGCAGCTTAGTTTTCGGGCTGCAGTACGAGCAGTACTTC. V usage is TRBV7-2 and J usage is TRBJ2-7; D not certain. The V end was cut by 1 base, the J end by 4 bases, with 14 bases between. This CDR3 contains 15 residues. CDR1 and CDR2 (germline): SGHTA, FQGNSA.

J is TRBJ2-2 and V is TRBV20-1; a possible D gene is TRBD2 (6 bases). V lost 0 bases, J lost 2 bases, and 19 bases lay in between. Germline V CDR1 and CDR2: DFQATT, SNEGSKA (reference sequence). This CDR3 comprises 18 residues. The CDR3 nucleotides read TGCAGTGCTAGAGATTCGGCCTCGTGGGGGGTAAACACCGGGGAGCTGTTTTTT. It yields the protein CSARDSASWGVNTGELFF.

This clonotype was found many times. This chain links TRBV7-2 with TRBJ2-3; D might be TRBD2 (5 bases). Germline V gene data show CDR1 as SGHTA and CDR2 as FQGNSA. The CDR3 contains 16 residues. The V end was cut by 6 bases, the J end by 1 base, with 17 bases between. CDR3 in amino acids: CASSQTGWAGTDTQYF. The DNA of the CDR3 is TGTGCCAGCAGTCAAACGGGGTGGGCTGGCACAGATACGCAGTATTTT.

This chain uses TRBV12-3 or TRBV12-4 with TRBJ2-7; TRBD2 matches 9 bases. After removal of 3 bases from V and 4 bases from J, the junction contained 4 bases not matched to a gene. The CDR3 consists of 14 residues. CDR3 nucleotide sequence: TGTGCCAGCAGTTTTGGCGGGGGGGGATACGAGCAGTACGTC. It specifies CASSFGGGGYEQYV.

This clonotype occurred a few times. The CDR3 nucleotides read TGTGCCAGCAGCCCCACTCGGACAGGGGGAAACACCATATATTTT. Residues: CASSPTRTGGNTIYF. The rearrangement uses TRBV7-6 and TRBJ1-3; 8 bases align to TRBD1. The CDR3 loop spans 15 amino acids. In germline, CDR1 is SGHVS, CDR2 FNYEAQ. V shed 5 bases, J shed 4 bases, and the junction held 7 bases outside the gene matches. Full variable domain (rest looked up from reference TRBV7-6 and TRBJ1-3): GAGVSQSPRYKVTKRGQDVALRCDPISGHVSLYWYRQALGQGPEFLTYFNYEAQQDKSGLPNDRFSAERPEGSISTLTIQRTEQRDSAMYRCASSPTRTGGNTIYFGEGSWLTVV.

The V and J genes are TRBV11-1 and TRBJ1-1; 10 bases are a match to TRBD1. The germline CDR1 and CDR2 sequences are SGHAT and FQDESV (reference sequence). With V trimmed by 1 base and J by 1 base, 3 bases remained unmatched. This CDR3 has 16 amino acids. CDR3 in DNA: TGTGCCAGCAGCTTAGAGGGACAGGGGAGGAACACTGAAGCTTTCTTT. Its protein product is CASSLEGQGRNTEAFF. The whole variable domain, remainder taken from reference TRBV11-1 and TRBJ1-1, is EAEVAQSPRYKITEKSQAVAFWCDPISGHATLYWYRQILGQGPELLVQFQDESVVDDSQLPKDRFSAERLKGVDSTLKIQPAELGDSAMYLCASSLEGQGRNTEAFFGQGTRLTVV.

This clonotype was counted only a few times. This chain joins TRBV19 and TRBJ2-7, with D maybe TRBD2 (5 bases). This CDR3 has 14 amino acids. Germline V gene sequence: CDR1 LNHDA, CDR2 SQIVND (reference sequence). V lost 3 bases to trimming and J lost 1 base, with 10 bases between them. In DNA, the CDR3 is TGTGCCAGTAGTATTTCCGACTATTCCTACGAGCAGTACTTC. This codes for CASSISDYSYEQYF.

The rearrangement uses TRBV6-2 or TRBV6-3 and TRBJ2-1; D uncertain. CDR1 is MNHEY, CDR2 SVGEGT, per germline. Trimming took off 2 bases at V and 4 bases at J, with 12 bases between the two ends. This CDR3 comprises 15 residues. The CDR3 bases are TGTGCCAGCAGTTACGCTGATGTCTCATACAATGAGCAGTTCTTC. This codes for CASSYADVSYNEQFF.

This clonotype was detected only a few times. The chain carries TRBV27 and TRBJ2-1, with D uncertain. V lost 3 bases to trimming and J lost 10 bases, with 13 bases between them. The CDR3 contains 13 residues. The germline CDR1 and CDR2 sequences are MNHEY and SMNVEV (reference sequence). This chain's CDR3 is CASSFSPHGEQFF. The CDR3 bases are TGTGCCAGCAGTTTTTCACCCCATGGGGAGCAGTTCTTC.

As for this clonotype: Just one base apart from a much larger clone, this may be a read error. This chain uses TRBV7-2 with TRBJ1-2; 7 positions match TRBD1. J lost 4 bases, V lost 0 bases, and 8 bases had no gene match. CDR1 is SGHTA, CDR2 FQGNSA, per germline. The CDR3 runs 16 residues. This chain's CDR3 is CASSLAREGALYGYTF. CDR3 coding DNA: TGTGCCAGCAGCTTAGCGCGAGAGGGGGCTCTCTATGGCTACACCTTC.

The V and J genes are TRBV6-5 and TRBJ2-2; D is perhaps TRBD1 (6 bases). Germline V gives CDR1 MNHEY, CDR2 SVGAGI. The length of the CDR3 is 16 residues. Trimming took 0 bases from V and 0 from J, leaving 8 bases between them. CDR3 DNA: TGTGCCAGCAGTTACTCGGGGGCATCGAACACCGGGGAGCTGTTTTTT. Residues: CASSYSGASNTGELFF.

The chain combines TRBV12-3 or TRBV12-4 with TRBJ1-5, with unresolved D. Trimming stripped 5 bases from V and 1 base from J, with 12 bases between. This CDR3 is built from 15 residues. In DNA form, the CDR3 reads TGTGCCAGCAGTCCTAGGGCCAGAAGCAATCAGCCCCAGCATTTT. The encoded protein is CASSPRARSNQPQHF.

In its sample, this clonotype was seen a few times. The rearrangement joins TRBV7-9 to TRBJ2-7, with D possibly being TRBD1 (6 bases). The CDR3 consists of 15 residues. V lost 4 bases to trimming and J lost 2 bases, with 15 bases between them. Germline V CDR1 and CDR2: SEHNR, FQNEAQ (reference sequence). The CDR3 spells CASSSPRGYTYEQYF. In DNA form, the CDR3 reads TGTGCCAGCAGCTCCCCCAGGGGATATACCTACGAGCAGTACTTC.

This rearrangement joins TRBV20-1 to TRBJ2-1, with 12 bases that match TRBD2. Trimming at V came to 2 bases and at J to 8 bases, leaving 7 bases not matched to a gene. CDR3 length equals 15 residues. The germline gives CDR1 DFQATT, CDR2 SNEGSKA (reference sequence). CDR3 nucleotides: TGCAGTGCTAGACCTCTAGCGGGGGGGCCCTATGAGCAGTTCTTC. Translating gives CSARPLAGGPYEQFF.

This clonotype was picked up many times. The V and J genes are TRBV6-5 and TRBJ2-5; tentatively, D is TRBD1 or TRBD2 (5 bases each). The length of the CDR3 is 13 residues. Deletions cut 2 bases from V and 2 bases from J, with 6 bases between. From germline, CDR1 is MNHEY and CDR2 SVGAGI. CDR3 DNA sequence: TGTGCCAGCAGTTACGGGGGTCAAGAGACCCAGTACTTC. The encoded protein is CASSYGGQETQYF.

The chain carries TRBV20-1 and TRBJ2-7; tentatively, D is TRBD2 (5 bases). Germline CDR1 is DFQATT and CDR2 is SNEGSKA (reference sequence). This CDR3 comprises 13 residues. The CDR3 here is CNASSPDSYEQYV. The CDR3 DNA is TGCAATGCTAGCTCCCCGGACTCCTACGAGCAGTACGTC.

This clonotype was observed many times. This chain uses TRBV27 with TRBJ1-1, with a tentative D call TRBD1 (5 bases). CDR1 is MNHEY and CDR2 is SMNVEV in the germline V gene (reference sequence). V dropped 2 bases and J dropped 0 bases, with 10 bases sitting between them. The CDR3 loop spans 15 amino acids. In DNA, the CDR3 is TGTGCCAGCAGTTTAGGGGGAAACATGAACACTGAAGCTTTCTTT. Translation gives CASSLGGNMNTEAFF.

This clonotype was seen a single time. A single base separates this from a much larger clone, so it may be a read error. The chain employs TRBV7-2 and TRBJ2-1; tentative D call: TRBD2 (6 bases). The ends were cut back, 6 bases at V and 8 bases at J, with 20 bases in the middle. Germline assignment: CDR1 SGHTA and CDR2 FQGNSA. CDR3 size: 15 residues. In DNA form, the CDR3 reads TGTGCCAGCAGTTACGTCAGCGGCGGGAAGGATGAGCAGTTCTTC. Its translation: CASSYVSGGKDEQFF.

The chain has TRBV7-9 and TRBJ1-2; TRBD1 agrees at 7 bases. The V gene's germline CDR1 is SEHNR and CDR2 FQNEAQ (reference sequence). The CDR3 is 16 amino acids. V gave up 1 base and J gave up 3 bases; unmatched junction bases: 8. CDR3 nucleotides: TGTGCCAGCAGCTTAGTACCAAGTACAGGGGACTATGGCTACACCTTC. Its protein is CASSLVPSTGDYGYTF.